Below, 10 T cell receptor beta chains from the same sample are listed, as sequenced in a study of tumor-infiltrating lymphocytes in primary liver carcinoma. Unsorted whole blood yielded the blood RNA, and germline DNA was also extracted. A constant-region primer served to make TCR beta cDNA from approximately 490 ng total RNA. It was through three nested multiplex PCR rounds of slightly modified ARM-PCR that TCR beta libraries arose. Running nine to ten cycles apiece, the first two PCR rounds relied on TRBV1-TRBV30 forward primers together with a C-beta reverse primer. MiXCR, run by TCRdb on the multiplex PCR reads, gives a single entry per CDR3 protein. The sample shows 310,000 or so distinct CDR3 sequences, less than 65% of them seen only once. Sequencing was performed on peripheral blood. The receptors originated from a man in his forties or fifties with primary liver carcinoma and hepatitis B virus infection.

In this sample, this clonotype turned up many times. The rearrangement uses TRBV6-5 and TRBJ2-7, with unresolved D. Trimming removed 7 bases at V and 2 bases at J, with 18 bases between. The CDR3 runs to 15 residues. Looked up from germline, CDR1 is MNHEY and CDR2 is SVGAGI. The CDR3 sequence is CASNKGRISTYEQYF. In nucleotides, the CDR3 is TGTGCCAGCAATAAAGGACGCATATCTACCTACGAGCAGTACTTC.

Remarks on this clonotype: A junction boundary mismatches the germline segment, possibly from a read error. The gene calls are TRBV11-2 and TRBJ2-5, with 7 bases aligning to TRBD1. Germline lookup yields CDR1 SGHAT and CDR2 FQNNGV. This CDR3 comprises 15 residues. CDR3 sequence: CASSSGQRASETQSF. For the CDR3, the DNA is TGTGCCAGCAGTTCGGGACAGAGGGCGTCCGAGACCCAGTCCTTC.

This clonotype was counted ten times or more. This CDR3 is CASSDEGKQHDTQYF. The CDR3 DNA follows: TGCGCCAGCAGTGACGAGGGTAAACAGCACGATACGCAGTATTTT. The chain employs TRBV10-1 and TRBJ2-3; TRBD2 is a possible D gene (5 bases). Trimming removed 3 bases at V and 6 bases at J, with 16 bases between. Germline loops: CDR1 WNHNN, CDR2 SYGVQD (reference sequence). The CDR3 length is 15 residues.

This clonotype appeared many times. The genes are TRBV29-1 and TRBJ2-1; TRBD2 is a possible D gene (6 bases). The CDR3 loop spans 13 amino acids. The germline gives CDR1 SQVTM, CDR2 ANQGSEA. Trimming shortened V by 5 bases and J by 3 bases, and 11 bases separated the two germline ends. CDR3 sequence (DNA): TGCAGCGTTCCTGTAGCGGTCTACAATGAGCAGTTCTTC. Translated, it gives CSVPVAVYNEQFF.

This clonotype was recorded many times. The chain uses TRBV29-1 and TRBJ1-2; the D is unclear. The V end lost 2 bases, the J end lost 5 bases, and 6 bases lay between the germline ends. Germline lookup yields CDR1 SQVTM and CDR2 ANQGSEA. The CDR3 has 11 residues. The CDR3 region has the DNA TGCAGCGTTGAATTTGAATATGGCTACACCTTC. Translated, it gives CSVEFEYGYTF.

By its share, this clonotype is medium-sized (0.01 to 0.1%). This sequence joins TRBV11-2 and TRBJ1-1; a weak D match, TRBD1 (5 bases). V was pared by 2 bases and J by 1 base, with 5 bases between. This CDR3 spans 13 amino acids. Germline V gene data show CDR1 as SGHAT and CDR2 as FQNNGV. In nucleotides, the CDR3 is TGTGCCAGCAGCTTAAGGGGGAACACTGAAGCTTTCTTT. The encoded protein is CASSLRGNTEAFF.

Concerning this clonotype itself: As the CDR3 is not closed by the conserved phenylalanine or tryptophan, this likely results from a read error. This chain joins TRBV6-6 and TRBJ2-2, with TRBD1 as a possible D gene (5 bases). Between the trimmed V and J ends, which lost 1 base and 3 bases, there was a span of 15 bases. This CDR3 has 17 amino acids. Germline V CDR1 and CDR2: MNHNY, SVGAGI (reference sequence). The CDR3 DNA is TGTGCCAGCAGTTACTTAGGGGCAGGGCAGGACACCGGGGAGCTGTTTTCT. Its protein is CASSYLGAGQDTGELFS.

The chain combines TRBV5-5 with TRBJ2-1; 8 positions match TRBD2. V was pared by 4 bases and J by 3 bases, with 9 bases of the junction left unmatched. Germline CDR1 reads SGHKS; CDR2 reads YYEKEE (reference sequence). The CDR3 is made up of 16 amino acids. The CDR3: CASSLPGLGDYNEQFF. For the CDR3, the DNA is TGTGCCAGCAGCCTACCGGGACTAGGGGACTACAATGAGCAGTTCTTC.

This clonotype was found many times. CDR3: CASSQEKGGLAGYEQYF. The DNA of the CDR3 is TGCGCCAGCAGCCAAGAAAAGGGAGGGCTAGCGGGGTACGAGCAGTACTTC. The chain is built from TRBV4-3 and TRBJ2-7, with 9 nucleotides matching TRBD2. V shed 0 bases and J 4 bases; nucleotides not matched to a gene: 10. The V gene's germline CDR1 is LGHNA and CDR2 YSLEER. The length of the CDR3 is 17 residues.

The V gene is TRBV5-1, the J gene TRBJ2-7, with 7 nucleotides matching TRBD2. The germline V gene encodes CDR1 SGHRS and CDR2 YFSETQ. CDR3 length equals 15 residues. V gave up 0 bases and J gave up 2 bases; unmatched junction bases: 5. This CDR3 is CASSLVGGGTYEQYF. The CDR3 DNA reads as TGCGCCAGCAGCTTGGTGGGCGGGGGAACCTACGAGCAGTACTTC.